This T cell receptor beta chain was profiled in a study of T cell responses to AZD1222 COVID-19 vaccine (dated by TCRdb to about 2021). For context, the study as a whole: A total of over 230 trial participants underwent TCR sequencing, of whom some 200 had received two doses of AZD1222 and around 26 had received two doses of the MenACWY control vaccine. Trial participants were enrolled into age subgroups of 18-55, 56-69 and 70-plus years, which contained 148, 28 and 57 TCR-sequenced participants, respectively.

For CDR1 and CDR2, the germline V gene lists MNHEY and SVGAGI. V ends up 0 bases short and J 2 bases short, with an unmatched junction base count of 3. Its CDR3 holds 15 amino acids, cysteine through phenylalanine. The only DNA kept is the CDR3, 45 bases in frame from the first base. Study-wide conclusions, independent of this receptor: CD4 TCRs associated with the vaccine covered the entire spike protein, and the dominant responses were in regions 160-218 and 743-854. Participants were mostly white British and included more females than males, and it was suggested by the authors that clonal diversity may have been underestimated. After two AZD1222 doses, both the breadth and the depth of spike-specific TCRs were significantly higher than at day 0 and than in MenACWY recipients. Because no samples from the day 14 peak response were available, repertoires could be characterized only after the peak T cell response. Only a handful of AZD1222 recipients were SARS-CoV-2 seropositive at baseline, limiting conclusions about previously exposed vaccinees. The 56-69-year group was small, and its depth increase did not reach significance, likely because of low power. Reportedly, almost half of the unique spike-specific TCRs recognized epitopes lying outside the regions that are mutated in the B.1.351 and B.1.1.7 variants.

The CDR3 regions of human TCRbeta chains were analyzed by immunosequencing. As for the authors' bioinformatics: Repertoire TCRs were matched against a reference library of SARS-CoV-2-specific TCRs generated with the MIRA antigen-specificity platform. Breadth meant the fraction of unique TCRs that were SARS-CoV-2-associated, whereas depth meant the fraction of total T cells that were SARS-CoV-2-associated. Using the MIRA data, each spike-specific TCR was assigned both to the spike region to which the TCR was reactive and to a CD4 or CD8 class. Log10-transformed breadth and depth values were compared by one-way ANOVA with Sidak's multiple comparisons tests. As stored in TCRdb, this immuneACCESS dataset retains in-frame rearrangements with V and J assigned. A fraction of the clones does not appear; measured against another copy, unresolved V genes explain less than half of the discrepancy, and the remainder lacks a known reason. That table furnishes V, J and clone size, whereas the DNA furnished D and trimming. Across this sample there are 90,000 to 95,000 clones, with around 87% seen only once. In total, the top ten clones hold 9% to 14% of the sample.

The label giving this sample's time point can be read as: about 28 days (+/-7) after the second vaccine dose. AZD1222 recipients given second doses at about 4 weeks or at about 12 weeks were pooled, since spike-specific TCR depth and breadth were not found to differ between the two schedules. Samples from vaccinated people were obtained from the UK trials COV001 and COV002, which included a single-blind randomized controlled phase 2/3 trial of AZD1222 (ChAdOx1 nCoV-19) in healthy adults. For TCRbeta chain sequencing, PBMC samples from trial participants were taken at day 0 and at day 28 after the second dose. With respect to this clone: The clone's antigen remains unknown. Base qualities are missing; no much larger clone stands one base away.

The source is an adult who received the AZD1222 COVID-19 vaccine. The input for sequencing was peripheral blood, taken 28 days after the second AZD1222 dose. The chain joins TRBV6-5 to TRBJ2-7; a stretch of 8 junction bases matches TRBD2. The base sequence is TGTGCCAGCAGTTACTCGACTAGCGCACCCTACGAGCAGTACTTC. This sequence encodes CASSYSTSAPYEQYF.